This T cell receptor (beta chain) was sequenced during a study of CD8 T cells in ankylosing spondylitis. Study-level findings and limits: Blood from ankylosing spondylitis patients appeared to carry a characteristic eight-variant TCR beta motif. Within peripheral blood, clones linked to disease were CD8+ and relatively rare. Clones tied to disease were said to be significantly enriched in matched ankylosing spondylitis synovial fluid.

This clonotype was counted many times. As yet, its antigen is unknown. Germline-derived CDR1 and CDR2 are DFQATT and SNEGSKA (reference sequence). This CDR3 spans 14 amino acids. Trimming pared 6 bases from V and 1 base from J, leaving 13 bases between. Quantitative 5'-RACE with molecular barcodes produced the TCR beta libraries. One entry per CDR3 protein, called by TCRdb with MiXCR from the 5' RACE reads. Among 85,000 to 100,000 distinct CDR3 sequences listed, over 6.5% were seen once. This clonotype was sampled from a male donor with ankylosing spondylitis or in good health (not recorded which). The chain combines TRBV20-1 with TRBJ1-5; D remains ambiguous. The sample consisted of blood, either unsorted or a sorted T cell fraction (not recorded which). CDR3 amino acids: CSAVKLNSNQPQHF. Written as DNA, the CDR3 is TGCAGTGCCGTCAAACTGAACAGCAATCAGCCCCAGCATTTT.